This T cell receptor (beta chain) was obtained from a study of cytomegalovirus exposure and HLA in healthy donors. Findings and caveats of the study: Later analysis demonstrated an association between a missense DCLRE1C variant and TCR beta V- and J-gene trimming. TCR sequences were mostly rare, though some public TCRs occurred in many donors. In a later analysis, a genetic analysis reported fewer productive-TCR N-insertions in an Asian-associated ancestry cluster than the cohort average.

About this clone itself: Antigen unknown.

V was clipped by 1 base and J by 11 bases; unmatched bases: 12. Germline V gene data show CDR1 as SGHTA and CDR2 as FQGNSA. The CDR3 has 15 residues. Amplification used 60 Vbeta primers and 13 Jbeta primers. Original analysis: Roughly 12 million shared chains were among about 80 million unique TCR beta chains counted in a later analysis. The table came from immunoSEQ multiplex PCR; TCRdb's copy has only in-frame clones and leaves some out. The DNA gave D and trimming, while V, J and clone size come from that table. Of some 110,000 clones in the sample, over 70% were seen once. The TCR sequence derives from a male donor in good health and CMV-seropositive. Input material: PBMCs. The chain couples TRBV7-2 to TRBJ1-1; TRBD1 matches 8 bases. The CDR3 loop reads CASSLDRTGRGGAFF. CDR3 coding DNA: TGTGCCAGCAGCTTAGATAGGACAGGGCGGGGGGGCGCTTTCTTT. The full variable domain, completed using reference TRBV7-2 and TRBJ1-1, is GAGVSQSPSNKVTEKGKDVELRCDPISGHTALYWYRQSLGQGLEFLIYFQGNSAPDKSGLPSDRFSAERTGGSVSTLTIQRTQQEDSAVYLCASSLDRTGRGGAFFGQGTRLTVV.